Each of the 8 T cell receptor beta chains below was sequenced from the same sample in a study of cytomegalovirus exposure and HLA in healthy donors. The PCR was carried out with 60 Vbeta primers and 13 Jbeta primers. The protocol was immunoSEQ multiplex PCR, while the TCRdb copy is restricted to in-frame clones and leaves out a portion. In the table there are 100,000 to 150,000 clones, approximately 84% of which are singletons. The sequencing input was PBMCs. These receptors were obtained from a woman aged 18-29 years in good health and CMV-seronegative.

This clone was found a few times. The CDR3 here is CASSRASGRGETQYF. CDR3 sequence (DNA): TGTGCCAGCAGTAGGGCTAGCGGGAGGGGAGAGACCCAGTACTTC. J is TRBJ2-5 and V is TRBV2; 12 nucleotides line up with TRBD2. The CDR3 has 15 amino acids. J gave up 4 bases and V 5 bases, and 5 bases lay outside the gene matches. The germline V gene has CDR1 SNHLY and CDR2 FYNNEI. The whole variable domain, remainder taken from reference TRBV2 and TRBJ2-5, is EPEVTQTPSHQVTQMGQEVILRCVPISNHLYFYWYRQILGQKVEFLVSFYNNEISEKSEIFDDQFSVERPDGSNFTLKIRSTKLEDSAMYFCASSRASGRGETQYFGPGTRLLVL.

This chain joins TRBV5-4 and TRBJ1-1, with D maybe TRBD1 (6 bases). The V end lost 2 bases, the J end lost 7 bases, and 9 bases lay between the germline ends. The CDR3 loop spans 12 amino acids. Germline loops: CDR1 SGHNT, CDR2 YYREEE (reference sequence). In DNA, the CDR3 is TGTGCCAGCAGCTTCCCGGACAGTGAAGCTTTCTTT. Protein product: CASSFPDSEAFF.

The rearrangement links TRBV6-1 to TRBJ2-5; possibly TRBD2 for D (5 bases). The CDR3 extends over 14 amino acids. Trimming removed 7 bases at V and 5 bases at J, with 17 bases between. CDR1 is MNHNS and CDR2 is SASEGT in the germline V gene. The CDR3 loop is CASTADWEGETQYF. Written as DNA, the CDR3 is TGTGCCAGCACCGCGGACTGGGAAGGGGAGACCCAGTACTTC.

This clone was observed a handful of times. The CDR3 DNA reads TGTGCCTGGAACTCGGGGTCTTCGGATGAAAAACTGTTTTTT. Protein: CAWNSGSSDEKLFF. This sequence joins TRBV30 and TRBJ1-4; D unclear. V lost 4 bases to trimming and J lost 6 bases, with 15 bases between them. CDR3 length: 14 residues. Germline V gene sequence: CDR1 GTSNPN, CDR2 SVGIG (reference sequence).

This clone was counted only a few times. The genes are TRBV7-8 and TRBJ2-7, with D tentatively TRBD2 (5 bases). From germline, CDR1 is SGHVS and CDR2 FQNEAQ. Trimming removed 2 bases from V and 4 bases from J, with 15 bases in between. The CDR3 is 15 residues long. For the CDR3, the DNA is TGTGCCAGCAGCTTACTCGGTGGGAGACCATACGAGCAGTACTTC. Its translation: CASSLLGGRPYEQYF.

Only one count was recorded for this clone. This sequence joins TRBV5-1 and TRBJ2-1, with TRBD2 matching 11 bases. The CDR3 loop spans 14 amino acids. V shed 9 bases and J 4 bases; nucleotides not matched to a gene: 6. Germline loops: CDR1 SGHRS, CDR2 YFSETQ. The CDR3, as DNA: TGCGCCACCTCGGGGACTAGCGGATACAATGAGCAGTTCTTC. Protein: CATSGTSGYNEQFF. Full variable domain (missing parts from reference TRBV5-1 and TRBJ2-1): KAGVTQTPRYLIKTRGQQVTLSCSPISGHRSVSWYQQTPGQGLQFLFEYFSETQRNKGNFPGRFSGRQFSNSRSEMNVSTLELGDSALYLCATSGTSGYNEQFFGPGTRLTVL.

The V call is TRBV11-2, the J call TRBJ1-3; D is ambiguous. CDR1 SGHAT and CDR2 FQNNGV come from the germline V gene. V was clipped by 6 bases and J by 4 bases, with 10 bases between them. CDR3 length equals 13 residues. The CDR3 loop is CASSSPRGNTIYF. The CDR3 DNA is TGTGCCAGCAGTTCACCCCGGGGAAACACCATATATTTT.

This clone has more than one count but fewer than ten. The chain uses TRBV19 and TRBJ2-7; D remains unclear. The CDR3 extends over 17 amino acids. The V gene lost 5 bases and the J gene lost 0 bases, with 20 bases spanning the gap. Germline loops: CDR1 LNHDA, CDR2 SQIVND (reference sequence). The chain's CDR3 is CASSLRWSSLDSYEQYF. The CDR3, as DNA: TGTGCCAGTAGTTTGAGATGGAGTAGTCTCGACTCCTACGAGCAGTACTTC.